The sequence of this T cell receptor beta chain was determined in a study of T cell changes during pregnancy in multiple sclerosis. CDR3 length: 12 residues. The germline V and J ends were trimmed by 5 bases and 10 bases, with 9 bases remaining between them. Germline V gene lookup returns CDR1 SGHAT and CDR2 FQNNGV. Assay used: immunoSEQ multiplex PCR; TCRdb lists only in-frame clones, some missing. The table lists 50,000 to 60,000 clones, about 91% of them singletons. This receptor was obtained from a female donor in good health, enrolled as a control in a pregnancy study. The chain joins TRBV11-2 to TRBJ1-6; a weak D match, TRBD1 (5 bases). The sequences come from peripheral blood, collected after pregnancy. The CDR3 is CASSPTVSPLHF. CDR3 DNA sequence: TGTGCCAGCAGCCCGACAGTCTCACCCCTCCACTTT.